The rows below give T cell receptor beta chains drawn from one sample of a study of immune characterization of retroperitoneal liposarcoma. MiXCR, applied by TCRdb to the PCR reads, yields one record per CDR3 protein. The sample carries about 6,600 distinct CDR3 sequences, under 30% recorded once. Sequencing was performed on tumor tissue. These receptors originate from a female donor with retroperitoneal liposarcoma. The CDR3 runs from the conserved cysteine through the conserved F or W. A D gene is named only where the DNA matches it firmly. Clone size is shown for a subset of rows, as once, few, many or a class of expanded clone.

V gene	D gene	CDR3 length	clone size	J gene	CDR3 protein	CDR3 DNA
TRBV10-3	TRBD2	15	-	TRBJ2-1	CAIRASGSSYNEQFF	TGTGCCATCAGAGCTAGCGGGAGCTCCTACAATGAGCAGTTCTTC
TRBV5-4	-	15	few	TRBJ2-3	CASSPPPGVTDTQYF	TGTGCCAGCAGCCCCCCCCCGGGGGTGACAGATACGCAGTATTTT
TRBV7-2	TRBD2	16	-	TRBJ2-3	CASSAGTSGATDTQYF	TGTGCCAGCAGCGCCGGGACTAGCGGGGCCACAGATACGCAGTATTTT
TRBV9	-	16	-	TRBJ2-1	CASSVDAWVTYNEQFF	TGTGCCAGCAGCGTAGATGCCTGGGTTACATACAATGAGCAGTTCTTC
TRBV12-3/TRBV12-4	-	14	-	TRBJ2-4	CASSFGGEEDIQYF	TGTGCCAGCAGTTTCGGAGGAGAAGAGGACATTCAGTACTTC
TRBV20-1	-	11	-	TRBJ2-1	CSASYLSEQFF	TGCAGTGCTAGCTATCTCAGTGAGCAGTTCTTC
TRBV5-6	-	19	few	TRBJ2-1	CASSLATGKLTPTMIAQFF	TGTGCCAGCAGCTTGGCCACAGGGAAACTTACTCCTACAATGATTGCGCAGTTCTTC
TRBV7-6	-	13	many	TRBJ1-4	CASRRLVNEKLFF	TGTGCCAGCAGACGACTGGTAAATGAAAAACTGTTTTTT
TRBV6-1	-	14	medium-sized	TRBJ2-3	CASSESRRTDTQYF	TGTGCCAGCAGTGAATCCCGTAGGACAGATACGCAGTATTTT
TRBV6-6	-	16	many	TRBJ2-1	CASSSSGQTGSYEQFF	TGTGCCAGCAGTTCTTCTGGACAGACTGGCTCCTACGAGCAGTTCTTC
TRBV12-3/TRBV12-4	TRBD2	22	few	TRBJ2-1	CASSSSPGLAGGRQRLHNEQFF	TGTGCCAGCAGTTCCTCCCCGGGGCTAGCGGGGGGGCGGCAGCGATTACACAATGAGCAGTTCTTC
TRBV5-5	-	13	few	TRBJ1-1	CASSVDVNTEAFF	TGTGCCAGCAGCGTAGACGTGAACACTGAAGCTTTCTTT
TRBV27	TRBD1	19	many	TRBJ2-3	CASNFRGTGGSFSTDTQYF	TGTGCCAGCAATTTTCGGGGGACAGGGGGCAGCTTTAGCACAGATACGCAGTATTTT
TRBV30	TRBD2	15	-	TRBJ2-5	CAWSFTAVGGETQYF	TGTGCCTGGAGTTTTACTGCTGTGGGGGGGGAGACCCAGTACTTC
TRBV27	TRBD2	14	-	TRBJ2-7	CASSLRLAGREQYF	TGTGCCAGCAGTTTAAGGCTAGCGGGAAGGGAGCAGTACTTC
TRBV6-6	TRBD2	18	-	TRBJ2-1	CASSYPSSGSTGANEQFF	TGTGCCAGCAGTTACCCCTCTAGCGGGAGTACGGGGGCCAATGAGCAGTTCTTC
TRBV4-1	TRBD1	16	-	TRBJ1-1	CASSLTPGQANTEAFF	TGCGCCAGCAGCCTCACTCCGGGACAGGCGAACACTGAAGCTTTCTTT
TRBV4-1	TRBD2	16	-	TRBJ2-1	CASSQTSGPTYNEQFF	TGCGCCAGCAGCCAAACTAGCGGGCCTACCTACAATGAGCAGTTCTTC
TRBV5-4	-	16	-	TRBJ2-1	CASSFPATGSYNEQFF	TGTGCCAGCAGCTTCCCCGCGACAGGTTCCTACAATGAGCAGTTCTTC
TRBV12-3/TRBV12-4	-	14	many	TRBJ2-1	CASSLYLGYNEQFF	TGTGCCAGCAGTTTATATTTGGGTTACAATGAGCAGTTCTTC
TRBV24-1	TRBD2	12	-	TRBJ2-5	CATSGRGETRYF	TGTGCCACCAGCGGGAGGGGAGAGACCCGGTACTTT
TRBV27	TRBD1	14	-	TRBJ2-4	CASSPRDRDNEQYF	TGTGCCAGCAGTCCCCGGGACAGGGACAATGAGCAGTACTTC
TRBV4-1	TRBD2	16	many	TRBJ2-1	CASSRSSGEGYNEQFF	TGCGCCAGCAGCCGAAGTTCGGGGGAGGGGTACAATGAGCAGTTCTTC
TRBV11-1	-	15	-	TRBJ1-6	CASSLSGRVNSPLHF	TGTGCCAGCAGCTTATCGGGCAGGGTGAATTCACCCCTCCACTTT
TRBV7-8	-	11	-	TRBJ2-5	CASSARNEQYF	TGTGCCAGCAGCGCACGTAATGAGCAGTACTTC
TRBV12-3/TRBV12-4	-	14	few	TRBJ2-3	CASSISPSTDTQYF	TGTGCCAGCAGTATTAGTCCTAGCACAGATACGCAGTATTTT
TRBV6-1	TRBD1	15	-	TRBJ2-1	CASTTGQGAWYEQFF	TGTGCCAGCACTACGGGACAGGGTGCGTGGTACGAGCAGTTCTTC
TRBV12-3/TRBV12-4	-	12	few	TRBJ1-2	CASSNQPNSYTF	TGTGCCAGCAGTAACCAGCCCAACAGCTACACCTTC
TRBV6-5	-	13	-	TRBJ2-4	CASSWEGENIQYF	TGTGCCAGCAGTTGGGAAGGGGAAAACATTCAGTACTTC
TRBV24-1	TRBD1	16	few	TRBJ2-3	CATSDIGQGVADTQYF	TGTGCCACCAGTGATATTGGACAGGGCGTGGCAGATACGCAGTATTTT
TRBV7-3	-	15	medium-sized	TRBJ1-6	CASSNSGTLNSPLHF	TGTGCCAGCAGCAACTCCGGGACACTTAATTCACCCCTCCACTTT
TRBV27	TRBD2	13	-	TRBJ2-3	CASSLAGGSTQYF	TGTGCCAGCAGTCTAGCGGGAGGGAGTACGCAGTATTTT
TRBV20-1	TRBD2	17	-	TRBJ2-1	CSATGPSGGGSYNEQFF	TGCAGTGCGACCGGCCCTAGCGGGGGGGGCTCCTACAATGAGCAGTTCTTC
TRBV6-6	TRBD2	16	-	TRBJ2-1	CASSYGELAGANEQFF	TGTGCCAGCAGTTACGGGGAACTAGCGGGAGCCAATGAGCAGTTCTTC
TRBV7-2	-	13	few	TRBJ1-1	CASSFGMNTEAFF	TGTGCCAGCAGCTTCGGTATGAACACTGAAGCTTTCTTT
TRBV6-6	TRBD1	16	few	TRBJ2-7	CASSPRMPTGAYEQYF	TGTGCCAGCAGCCCCCGAATGCCGACAGGGGCCTACGAGCAGTACTTC
TRBV7-2	-	13	-	TRBJ1-1	CASSLSQNTEAFF	TGTGCCAGCAGCTTATCTCAGAACACTGAAGCTTTCTTT
TRBV6-1	-	14	-	TRBJ2-5	CASSEGGGWETQYF	TGTGCCAGCAGTGAAGGCGGGGGCTGGGAGACCCAGTACTTC
TRBV7-2	-	13	-	TRBJ2-7	CASSLADSYEQYF	TGTGCCAGCAGCTTAGCGGACAGCTACGAGCAGTACTTC
TRBV7-6	-	11	many	TRBJ2-7	CASSPGGEQYF	TGTGCCAGCAGCCCCGGGGGCGAGCAGTACTTC
TRBV7-6	-	11	-	TRBJ2-7	CASSSGNEQYF	TGTGCCAGCAGCTCGGGGAATGAGCAGTACTTC
TRBV6-1	-	11	many	TRBJ2-7	CASSTAYEQYF	TGTGCCAGCAGTACTGCCTACGAGCAGTACTTC
TRBV28	-	16	many	TRBJ2-1	CASSSALGSENNEQFF	TGTGCCAGCAGTTCCGCCCTAGGGAGTGAGAACAATGAGCAGTTCTTC
TRBV6-8	TRBD2	15	-	TRBJ2-3	CASSWTSGGTDTQYF	TGTGCCAGCAGCTGGACTAGCGGAGGCACAGATACGCAGTATTTT
TRBV10-2	-	16	many	TRBJ2-7	CASSDRGRTSSYEQYF	TGCGCCAGCAGTGACCGTGGACGGACCAGCTCCTACGAGCAGTACTTC
TRBV5-1	-	12	-	TRBJ2-1	CASSFPDYYRFF	TGCGCCAGCAGCTTCCCTGACTATTACCGGTTCTTC
TRBV12-3/TRBV12-4	-	14	many	TRBJ1-1	CASRGARGATEAFF	TGTGCCAGCAGAGGGGCCCGGGGAGCCACTGAAGCTTTCTTT